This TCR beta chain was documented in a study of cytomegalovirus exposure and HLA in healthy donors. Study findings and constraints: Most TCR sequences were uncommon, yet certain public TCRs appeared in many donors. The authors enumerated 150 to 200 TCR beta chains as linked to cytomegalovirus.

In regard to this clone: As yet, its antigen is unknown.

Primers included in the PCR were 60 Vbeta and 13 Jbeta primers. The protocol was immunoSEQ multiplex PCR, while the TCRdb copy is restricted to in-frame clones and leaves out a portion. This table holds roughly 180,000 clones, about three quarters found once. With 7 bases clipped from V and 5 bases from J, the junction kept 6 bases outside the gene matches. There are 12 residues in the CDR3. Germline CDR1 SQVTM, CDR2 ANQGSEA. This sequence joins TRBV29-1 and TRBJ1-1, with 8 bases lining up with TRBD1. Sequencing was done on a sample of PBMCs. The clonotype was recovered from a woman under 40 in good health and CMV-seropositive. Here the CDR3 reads CSAGQGGTEAFF. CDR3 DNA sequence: TGCAGCGCCGGACAGGGCGGGACTGAAGCTTTCTTT.